These 26 T cell receptor beta chains share one sample of origin, sequenced in a study of glioma-infiltrating T cells. Amplification of TCR alpha and beta CDR3 regions from RNA used iRepertoire nested multiplex PCR. TCRdb re-called the multiplex PCR reads through MiXCR, storing one row per CDR3 protein. The profile shows under 200,000 distinct CDR3 sequences, more than 35% of them singletons. Sequenced input: glioma tissue, nonneoplastic brain tissue, or PBMCs (not recorded which). The receptor set was obtained from a human donor with low-grade glioma or glioblastoma, undergoing nonglioma brain surgery, or in good health (not recorded which).

On this clonotype itself: The junction differs from germline at one of its ends, possibly a read error. The rearrangement uses TRBV27 and TRBJ2-1; 8 positions agree with TRBD2. Looked up from germline, CDR1 is MNHEY and CDR2 is SMNVEV (reference sequence). This CDR3 has 14 residues. The CDR3 coding sequence is TGCGCCAGCAGTGTCACACTAGCGGTACATGAGCAGTTCTTC. It translates to CASSVTLAVHEQFF.

V and J are TRBV2 and TRBJ2-5; 8 positions match TRBD1. Germline assignment: CDR1 SNHLY and CDR2 FYNNEI. The CDR3 consists of 13 residues. The V and J ends lost 6 bases and 7 bases, in that order; junction bases with no gene match: 7. CDR3 sequence (DNA): TGTGCCAGCAGCTCGGACAGGGTAGGGACCCAGTACTTC. It translates to CASSSDRVGTQYF. Drawing the rest from reference TRBV2 and TRBJ2-5, the complete variable domain is EPEVTQTPSHQVTQMGQEVILRCVPISNHLYFYWYRQILGQKVEFLVSFYNNEISEKSEIFDDQFSVERPDGSNFTLKIRSTKLEDSAMYFCASSSDRVGTQYFGPGTRLLVL.

This clonotype turned up a few times. A much more abundant neighbour one base away suggests this may be a read error. The genes are TRBV27 and TRBJ2-5; TRBD2 matches 8 bases. The CDR3 spans 14 residues. CDR1 and CDR2 from the germline V gene are MNHEY and SMNVEV (reference sequence). The CDR3 coding sequence is TGTGCCAGCAGTCGTCCGGGAGGGTCAGAGACCAAGTACTTC. Translation gives CASSRPGGSETKYF.

This chain links TRBV11-2 with TRBJ1-3; no reliable D call. This CDR3 region has 15 residues. Germline V lookup: CDR1 SGHAT, CDR2 FQNNGV. Trimming took 5 bases from V and 3 from J, leaving 14 bases between them. Here the CDR3 reads CASSPMDGYGNTIYF. The DNA for the CDR3 is TGTGCCAGCAGCCCCATGGACGGATATGGAAACACCATATATTTT.

V gene TRBV2 combines with J gene TRBJ2-4; possible D gene TRBD2, 6 bases. Trimming stripped 2 bases from V and 3 bases from J, with 11 bases between. The germline gives CDR1 SNHLY, CDR2 FYNNEI. This CDR3 has 15 amino acids. CDR3 protein: CASSEFGGDKNIQYF. The CDR3 DNA sequence: TGTGCCAGCAGTGAATTTGGAGGGGACAAAAACATTCAGTACTTC.

The V gene is TRBV7-9, the J gene TRBJ1-2; TRBD1 aligns across 9 bases. V lost 4 bases and J lost 3; bases outside the gene matches: 12. CDR1 and CDR2 from the germline V gene are SEHNR and FQNEAQ (reference sequence). The CDR3 contains 17 residues. This CDR3 reads CASSSTHLTGGHYGYTF. Here the CDR3 DNA reads TGTGCCAGCAGCTCCACCCACCTGACAGGGGGGCACTATGGCTACACCTTC.

This clonotype has a count of ten or more. The rearrangement joins TRBV2 to TRBJ2-1; no reliable D call. V lost 5 bases, J lost 5 bases, and 10 bases lay in between. The CDR3 consists of 13 residues. In germline, CDR1 is SNHLY, CDR2 FYNNEI. In DNA, the CDR3 is TGTGCCAGCAGTATTACCGCTAACAATGAGCAGTTCTTC. Its translation is CASSITANNEQFF.

In the case of this clonotype: At one end, the junction sequence differs from germline, possibly due to a read error. The chain combines TRBV4-2 with TRBJ2-7, with no clear D. This CDR3 has 14 amino acids. Germline V CDR1 and CDR2: LGHNA, YNFKEQ. The CDR3 DNA reads as TGTGCCAGCAGGCAAGAAGACGGAGTTTACGAGCAGTACTTC. Protein product: CASRQEDGVYEQYF.

A remark on this clonotype: One base away lies a much larger clone, so this may be a sequencing read error. The genes are TRBV15 and TRBJ2-3; D is possibly TRBD1 (7 bases). Per the germline V gene, CDR1 is LNHNV and CDR2 is YYDKDF (reference sequence). The CDR3 spans 16 residues. The CDR3 reads CTTSREGGGGKYTQYF. Here the CDR3 DNA reads TGTACCACCAGCAGAGAGGGCGGAGGGGGCAAGTATACGCAGTATTTT.

This clonotype appeared once. This chain links TRBV6-2 or TRBV6-3 with TRBJ2-3, with a tentative D call TRBD1 (5 bases). Trimming left V 0 bases short and J 9 bases short, with 13 bases between. The length of the CDR3 is 14 residues. CDR1 is MNHEY and CDR2 is SVGEGT in the germline V gene. This chain's CDR3 is CASSYSMGKGTQYF. CDR3 DNA: TGTGCCAGCAGTTACTCGATGGGGAAGGGGACGCAGTATTTT.

This clonotype was seen only once. Since a much larger clone is just one base distant, this may be a read error. This chain uses TRBV7-8 with TRBJ1-6; possibly TRBD1 for D (6 bases). The CDR3 covers 15 residues. Trimming took off 4 bases at V and 11 bases at J, with 18 bases between the two ends. Per germline, CDR1 SGHVS and CDR2 FQNEAQ. CDR3 bases: TGTGCCAGCAGCTGGACAGTACCTGCAGATCCACCCCTCCACTTT. As protein: CASSWTVPADPPLHF.

This clonotype was observed many times. V is TRBV12-3 or TRBV12-4 and J is TRBJ2-3; a possible D gene is TRBD2 (6 bases). Trimming left V 1 base short and J 4 bases short, with 9 bases between. The CDR3 sequence is 14 residues long. The CDR3 coding sequence is TGTGCCAGCAGTTTAGGTCCGGGAGCAGATACGCAGTATTTT. Translation gives CASSLGPGADTQYF.

This sequence joins TRBV7-2 and TRBJ2-5; TRBD2 aligns across 12 bases. Germline CDR1 is SGHTA and CDR2 is FQGNSA. V lost 7 bases to trimming and J lost 11 bases; unmatched junction nucleotides: 11. The length of the CDR3 is 14 residues. The CDR3 bases are TGTGCCAGCACTAGGGTGACTAGCGGGAGTACTCAGTACTTC. As protein: CASTRVTSGSTQYF.

The table lists this clonotype with many counts. The chain uses TRBV27 and TRBJ2-7, with 7 bases matching TRBD1. The V segment lost 1 base and the J segment 3 bases; nucleotides outside the gene matches: 9. Germline V CDR1 and CDR2: MNHEY, SMNVEV (reference sequence). The CDR3 is 16 amino acids. The CDR3 loop reads CASSLYGTASFYEQYF. The CDR3 nucleotides are TGTGCCAGCAGTTTATACGGGACAGCTTCTTTCTACGAGCAGTACTTC.

The sample holds many counts of this clonotype. The chain links TRBV20-1 to TRBJ2-3, with 12 nucleotides matching TRBD1. Looked up from germline, CDR1 is DFQATT and CDR2 is SNEGSKA (reference sequence). There are 19 residues in the CDR3. J lost 5 bases, V lost 6 bases, and 21 bases had no gene match. DNA of the CDR3: TGCAGTGCCAGCTCCGGGACAGGGGGCGGAGGACTAGCACTAGATACGCAGTATTTT. This gives the protein CSASSGTGGGGLALDTQYF.

The chain is built from TRBV28 and TRBJ2-3; a possible D gene is TRBD2 (6 bases). This CDR3 region has 16 residues. Trimming took off 2 bases at V and 0 bases at J, with 12 bases between the two ends. Germline loops: CDR1 MDHEN, CDR2 SYDVKM. CDR3 sequence (DNA): TGTGCCAGCAGTTTAAGTGTGGGAGGAAGCACAGATACGCAGTATTTT. Its protein product is CASSLSVGGSTDTQYF.

Comments on this clonotype: This could be a read error, since a much larger clone is one nucleotide away. The chain links TRBV2 to TRBJ2-3, with 10 bases identical to TRBD2. Looked up from germline, CDR1 is SNHLY and CDR2 is FYNNEI. The CDR3 contains 16 residues. V shed 9 bases, J shed 4 bases, and the junction held 13 bases outside the gene matches. For the CDR3, the DNA is TGTGCCAGGAGGGGATCTAGCGGGAGTAGCGCAGATACGCAGTATTTT. Translation gives CARRGSSGSSADTQYF.

As for this clonotype: At one boundary the junction diverges from the germline segment, which might be a read error. The chain couples TRBV24-1 to TRBJ1-2, with D hard to call. Germline-derived CDR1 and CDR2 are KGHDR and SFDVKD. This CDR3 has 15 amino acids. The CDR3 DNA sequence: TGTGCCACCAGTGATCCTGGACTGAGCAACTATTGCTACACCTTC. It translates to CATSDPGLSNYCYTF.

In this sample, this clonotype turned up once. The junction differs from germline at one of its ends, possibly a read error. The CDR3 bases are TGCAGCGCCCAACAGACAGGGGCGAACACTCAAGCTTTCTTT. Translated: CSAQQTGANTQAFF. The rearrangement joins TRBV29-1 to TRBJ1-1; 8 bases are a match to TRBD1. The CDR3 consists of 14 residues. The germline V gene encodes CDR1 SQVTM and CDR2 ANQGSEA.

This clonotype was picked up a small number of times. The junction shows a germline mismatch at one end, possibly a read error. This chain links TRBV2 with TRBJ2-3; tentative D call: TRBD1 (6 bases). This CDR3 region has 14 residues. In germline, CDR1 is SNHLY, CDR2 FYNNEI. Written as DNA, the CDR3 is TGTGCCATCAGTATTGGGGGCCTCACAGATACGCAGTATTTT. Translated, it gives CAISIGGLTDTQYF.

Worth noting for this clonotype: A much larger clone lies a single base off, so this may be a read error. The genes are TRBV6-5 and TRBJ1-1, with unresolved D. The CDR3 is 14 residues long. From germline, CDR1 is MNHEY and CDR2 SVGAGI. CDR3 in DNA: TGTGCCATCAGTTGGACCGACCTGAACACTGAAGCTTTCTTT. It codes for CAISWTDLNTEAFF.

This clonotype showed up many times. The V call is TRBV6-2 or TRBV6-3, the J call TRBJ2-7; the match to TRBD2 covers 11 bases. The length of the CDR3 is 16 residues. Germline V gene data show CDR1 as MNHEY and CDR2 as SVGEGT. With 6 bases clipped from V and 4 bases from J, the junction kept 11 bases outside the gene matches. CDR3 amino acids: CASSPITSGRKYEQYF. CDR3 coding DNA: TGTGCCAGCAGCCCTATAACTAGCGGGAGAAAGTACGAGCAGTACTTC.

In this sample, this clonotype turned up a few times. Mismatch with germline at one junction end may stem from a read error. This chain links TRBV20-1 with TRBJ2-1, with TRBD2 matching over 8 bases. The CDR3 covers 16 residues. Germline CDR1 is DFQATT and CDR2 is SNEGSKA (reference sequence). CDR3 DNA sequence: TGCAGTGCTAGTTCTAGCGGGTCACCCTTACGCAATGAGCCGTTCTTC. Translating gives CSASSSGSPLRNEPFF.

Turning to this clonotype: A much larger clonotype is one base distant, so this may be a read error. The rearrangement links TRBV19 to TRBJ2-1, with 12 bases that match TRBD2. Germline V gene lookup returns CDR1 LNHDA and CDR2 SQIVND (reference sequence). The CDR3 covers 14 residues. Here the CDR3 DNA reads TGTGCCAGTTCGACTAGCGGGAGAACGAATGGGCAGTTCTTC. Residues: CASSTSGRTNGQFF.

This chain connects TRBV6-5 to TRBJ2-3; 12 bases fit TRBD2. The V gene end was trimmed by 6 bases and the J gene end by 9 bases; junction bases not matched to a gene: 10. The CDR3 consists of 15 residues. CDR1 is MNHEY, CDR2 SVGAGI, per germline. CDR3 DNA sequence: TGTGCCAGCAGAGCCTTTCTAGCGGGAGGGATAACGCAGTATTTT. Translation gives CASRAFLAGGITQYF.

Remarks on this clonotype: One base away lies a much larger clone, so this may be a sequencing read error. The rearrangement links TRBV20-1 to TRBJ2-7; 7 nucleotides agree with TRBD1. Per the germline V gene, CDR1 is DFQATT and CDR2 is SNEGSKA (reference sequence). This CDR3 is 14 amino acids long. The trim removed 4 bases at V and 2 bases at J, leaving 8 bases unmatched. DNA for the CDR3: TGCAGTGCTATCGAAAGACAGGGCCCCTACGAGCAGTACTTC. Encoded protein: CSAIERQGPYEQYF.